These 10 T cell receptor beta chains came from one sample sequenced in a study of blood T cell repertoires in COVID-19. The table came from immunoSEQ multiplex PCR; TCRdb's copy has only in-frame clones and leaves some out. The table includes 170,000 or so clones, around 84% detected once. The sample comprised peripheral blood. These receptors all come from a man between 40 and 49 years old with active or convalescent COVID-19.

The rearrangement links TRBV7-9 to TRBJ2-5; perhaps TRBD2 as D (6 bases). The ends were cut back, 2 bases at V and 4 bases at J, with 11 bases in the middle. The CDR3 is 14 amino acids. Germline-derived CDR1 and CDR2 are SEHNR and FQNEAQ (reference sequence). CDR3 DNA sequence: TGTGCCAGCAGCTTATCTGGGACTCGAGAGACCCAGTACTTC. Translating it yields CASSLSGTRETQYF.

This clone was seen more than once but under ten times. The chain recombines TRBV19 with TRBJ2-1, with a weak D call TRBD2 (6 bases). The CDR3 covers 14 residues. The V end lost 2 bases, the J end lost 8 bases, and 13 bases lay between the germline ends. The germline gives CDR1 LNHDA, CDR2 SQIVND (reference sequence). CDR3 coding DNA: TGTGCCAGTAGTATATTGGCTAGCGCCGATGAGCAGTTCTTC. Its translation: CASSILASADEQFF.

The rearrangement links TRBV5-1 to TRBJ1-3, with D hard to call. The CDR3 spans 14 residues. The germline CDR1 and CDR2 sequences are SGHRS and YFSETQ. The germline V and J ends were trimmed by 5 bases and 1 base, with 10 bases remaining between them. The CDR3 coding sequence is TGCGCCAGCAGGGTGACTCTTTCTGGAAACACCATATATTTT. This sequence encodes CASRVTLSGNTIYF.

The chain uses TRBV7-2 and TRBJ2-3; TRBD2 is a possible D gene (7 bases). In germline, CDR1 is SGHTA, CDR2 FQGNSA. V was trimmed by 3 bases and J by 2 bases, leaving 12 bases between them. The CDR3 runs 15 residues. The CDR3 nucleotides are TGTGCCAGCAGCTTCCCCGGGGGGCCCACAGATACGCAGTATTTT. Protein product: CASSFPGGPTDTQYF.

The V gene is TRBV7-8, the J gene TRBJ1-6; D perhaps matches TRBD1 (6 bases). With 3 bases removed from V and 9 bases from J, the gap between germline ends came to 6 bases. The CDR3 has 12 amino acids. Germline CDR1 SGHVS, CDR2 FQNEAQ. This CDR3 is CASSFRGSPLHF. CDR3 DNA sequence: TGTGCCAGCAGCTTCAGGGGTTCACCCCTCCACTTT.

The count of this clone is one. The chain is built from TRBV16 and TRBJ1-5; weak D call: TRBD1 (5 bases). CDR1 KGHSY and CDR2 FQNENV come from the germline V gene. The CDR3 runs to 14 residues. The V end lost 2 bases, the J end lost 2 bases, and 7 bases lay between the germline ends. The chain's CDR3 is CASSQGRGNQPQHF. The CDR3 nucleotides read TGTGCCAGCAGCCAAGGCAGGGGCAATCAGCCCCAGCATTTT.

The chain links TRBV6-1 to TRBJ1-5; 10 bases line up with TRBD1. The CDR3 sequence is 15 residues long. Per the germline V gene, CDR1 is MNHNS and CDR2 is SASEGT. Trimming took 5 bases from V and 6 from J; bases not matched to a gene: 7. CDR3 in DNA: TGTGCCAGCAGTCCCGGGACAGGGGATGGTCAGCCCCAGCATTTT. Its translation: CASSPGTGDGQPQHF.

The chain recombines TRBV14 with TRBJ2-3; D perhaps matches TRBD2 (6 bases). Germline V gives CDR1 SGHDN, CDR2 FVKESK. The CDR3 loop spans 16 amino acids. The germline V and J ends were trimmed by 4 bases and 0 bases, with 14 bases remaining between them. CDR3: CASSPKRVSSTDTQYF. In nucleotides, the CDR3 is TGTGCCAGCAGCCCTAAGCGGGTCTCTAGCACAGATACGCAGTATTTT.

This clone was counted a single time. The V gene is TRBV7-2, the J gene TRBJ2-1; TRBD2 matches 10 bases. Germline values: CDR1 SGHTA, CDR2 FQGNSA. The CDR3 loop spans 15 amino acids. V shed 3 bases, J shed 5 bases, and the junction held 4 bases outside the gene matches. CDR3 sequence: CASSFIAGGNNEQFF. The CDR3 DNA is TGTGCCAGCAGCTTTATAGCGGGGGGTAACAATGAGCAGTTCTTC.

The rearrangement joins TRBV27 to TRBJ1-2, with D unresolved. This CDR3 has 12 amino acids. Germline-derived CDR1 and CDR2 are MNHEY and SMNVEV (reference sequence). V was shortened by 3 bases and J by 5 bases, with 7 bases between the two germline ends. The CDR3 coding sequence is TGTGCCAGCAGTTTGGCAGGTTATGGCTACACCTTC. This sequence encodes CASSLAGYGYTF.